The sequence of this TCR beta chain was determined in a study of cytomegalovirus exposure and HLA in healthy donors. This clone was found a few times. Its specificity is unknown. The CDR3 covers 13 residues. V lost 2 bases, J lost 6 bases, and 8 bases lay in between. The germline V gene has CDR1 SGHNT and CDR2 YENEEA. The PCR made use of 60 Vbeta and 13 Jbeta primers. Assay used: immunoSEQ multiplex PCR; TCRdb lists only in-frame clones, some missing. The sample includes around 150,000 clones, approximately 73% of them seen just once. Findings of the study overall: A missense variant in DCLRE1C was later tied to TCR beta V- and J-gene trimming. Analysis was performed later, and it showed HLA-associated TCR beta chains to be more clonally expanded than equally common others. TCR association rates varied by HLA locus in a later analysis, with DRB1 highest and HLA-C lowest. HLA-A and HLA-B allele assignments for most subjects were reportedly predicted accurately using TCR beta sequences.

Material: PBMCs. The chain joins TRBV11-3 to TRBJ2-1; D ambiguous. The TCR originated in a human donor in good health. The chain's CDR3 is CASSLSYGNEQFF. The CDR3 coding sequence is TGTGCCAGCAGCTTATCTTACGGCAATGAGCAGTTCTTC. Drawing the rest from reference TRBV11-3 and TRBJ2-1, the complete variable domain is EAGVVQSPRYKIIEKKQPVAFWCNPISGHNTLYWYLQNLGQGPELLIRYENEEAVDDSQLPKDRFSAERLKGVDSTLKIQPAELGDSAVYLCASSLSYGNEQFFGPGTRLTVL.